The 18 T cell receptor beta chains in this list originate from one sample, sequenced in a study of T cell responses to AZD1222 COVID-19 vaccine (dated by TCRdb to the early 2020s). The method was the immunoSEQ multiplex PCR assay. This is the immuneACCESS table as TCRdb keeps it, with only in-frame sequences that have V and J called. A part of the clones is gone; compared with another copy, unresolved V genes explain less than half, and the rest is unexplained. The table for this sample lists some 180,000 clones; 91% of them were counted only once. Together, the top ten hold 1.7% of the sample. The meaning of the sample's time point label: about 28 days (+/-7) after the second vaccine dose. The material was peripheral blood, obtained 28 days after the second AZD1222 dose. These receptors originate from an adult who received the AZD1222 COVID-19 vaccine.

Note on this clone: This sample includes further DNA sequences coding for the same CDR3. The V and J genes are TRBV18 and TRBJ1-2, with TRBD1 matching 8 bases. The germline gives CDR1 KGHSH, CDR2 LQKENI. This CDR3 is 15 amino acids long. The V and J ends lost 0 bases and 1 base, in that order; junction bases with no gene match: 1. This CDR3 is CASSPPGQGNYGYTF. The DNA of the CDR3 is TGTGCCAGCTCACCACCCGGACAGGGTAACTATGGCTACACCTTC.

V and J are TRBV5-6 and TRBJ1-4; weak D call: TRBD1 (5 bases). The CDR3 covers 15 residues. Per the germline V gene, CDR1 is SGHDT and CDR2 is YYEEEE. V dropped 5 bases and J dropped 3 bases, with 14 bases sitting between them. The CDR3 spells CASRLRGRANEKLFF. CDR3 in DNA: TGTGCCAGCAGGCTTCGGGGACGAGCTAATGAAAAACTGTTTTTT.

The chain is built from TRBV7-2 and TRBJ2-5; D is ambiguous. Looked up from germline, CDR1 is SGHTA and CDR2 is FQGNSA. Trimming removed 1 base at V and 5 bases at J, with 5 bases between. There are 12 residues in the CDR3. In DNA, the CDR3 is TGTGCCAGCAGCTTAGATCGGGAGACCCAGTACTTC. Encoded protein: CASSLDRETQYF.

V usage is TRBV6-5 and J usage is TRBJ1-2, with TRBD1 matching over 8 bases. Germline trimming cut 6 bases from V and 6 bases from J; bases unmatched to any gene: 6. This CDR3 has 13 amino acids. CDR1 is MNHEY, CDR2 SVGAGI, per germline. CDR3 in DNA: TGTGCCAGCAGCAGGGGGCAGTTCGATGGCTACACCTTC. Translating it yields CASSRGQFDGYTF.

CDR3 coding DNA: TGCGCCAGCAGCCCAAGTCCCGGGACTCTCACCGGGGAGCTGTTTTTT. Protein sequence: CASSPSPGTLTGELFF. This chain joins TRBV5-1 and TRBJ2-2; perhaps TRBD2 as D (6 bases). Trimming left V 4 bases short and J 4 bases short, with 17 bases between. There are 16 residues in the CDR3. Germline CDR1 is SGHRS and CDR2 is YFSETQ.

V usage is TRBV6-4 and J usage is TRBJ2-1, with D possibly TRBD2 on 5 matching bases. This CDR3 has 18 amino acids. V was shortened by 6 bases and J by 8 bases, with 29 bases between the two germline ends. Germline CDR1 reads MRHNA; CDR2 reads SNTAGT. Written as DNA, the CDR3 is TGTGCCAGCAGCCCGTTTGGACTGAAGTGGGCGAAGGCGGATGAGCAGTTCTTC. It translates to CASSPFGLKWAKADEQFF.

The rearrangement joins TRBV2 to TRBJ1-5; D perhaps matches TRBD1 (6 bases). The CDR3 length is 13 residues. Trimming stripped 9 bases from V and 7 bases from J, with 16 bases between. CDR1 SNHLY and CDR2 FYNNEI come from the germline V gene. The CDR3 coding sequence is TGTGCCAGTTCAGGGGAGTCCTGGCAGCCCCAGCATTTT. This gives the protein CASSGESWQPQHF.

This chain connects TRBV2 to TRBJ1-3; no clear D gene. Germline V lookup: CDR1 SNHLY, CDR2 FYNNEI. The V and J ends lost 7 bases and 0 bases respectively, with 10 bases between them. The CDR3 is made up of 14 amino acids. The CDR3 DNA is TGTGCCAGCAAGGTCGGCAACTCTGGAAACACCATATATTTT. Protein: CASKVGNSGNTIYF.

The rearrangement uses TRBV3-1 (or the pseudogene TRBV3-2) and TRBJ1-3; D unresolved. Per the germline V gene, CDR1 is LGHDT and CDR2 is YNNKEL (reference sequence). Deletions cut 6 bases from V and 3 bases from J, with 12 bases between. The CDR3 totals 14 residues. The CDR3 here is CASRGSGIGNTIYF. CDR3 DNA sequence: TGTGCCAGCAGGGGTTCGGGGATTGGAAACACCATATATTTT.

The chain carries TRBV18 and TRBJ2-3; D possibly corresponds to TRBD1 (5 bases). This CDR3 is 15 amino acids long. Looked up from germline, CDR1 is KGHSH and CDR2 is LQKENI. Deletions cut 3 bases from V and 2 bases from J, with 12 bases between. The CDR3 reads CASSPERGFTDTQYF. The CDR3 DNA follows: TGTGCCAGCTCACCGGAAAGGGGATTCACAGATACGCAGTATTTT.

The rearrangement uses TRBV6-1 and TRBJ2-2, with 10 bases lining up with TRBD2. The CDR3 spans 16 residues. The V segment lost 2 bases and the J segment 3 bases; nucleotides outside the gene matches: 3. Germline V CDR1 and CDR2: MNHNS, SASEGT. The CDR3 region has the DNA TGTGCCAGCAGTGAATTACTAGCGGGATACACCGGGGAGCTGTTTTTT. This codes for CASSELLAGYTGELFF.

The chain employs TRBV7-2 and TRBJ1-2, with TRBD1 identical over 7 bases. CDR3 length equals 15 residues. With 5 bases clipped from V and 4 bases from J, the junction kept 10 bases outside the gene matches. Germline CDR1 is SGHTA and CDR2 is FQGNSA. The CDR3 loop is CASSPSTGILYGYTF. CDR3 DNA sequence: TGTGCCAGCAGCCCTTCGACAGGGATTCTCTATGGCTACACCTTC. Variable domain in full (rest from reference TRBV7-2 and TRBJ1-2): GAGVSQSPSNKVTEKGKDVELRCDPISGHTALYWYRQSLGQGLEFLIYFQGNSAPDKSGLPSDRFSAERTGGSVSTLTIQRTQQEDSAVYLCASSPSTGILYGYTFGSGTRLTVV.

V gene TRBV27 combines with J gene TRBJ2-2, with D uncertain. The CDR3 loop spans 16 amino acids. CDR1 and CDR2 (germline): MNHEY, SMNVEV (reference sequence). V was shortened by 8 bases and J by 0 bases, with 16 bases between the two germline ends. Here the CDR3 DNA reads TGTGCCAGCCGCCCCAAGGGAAATGCGAACACCGGGGAGCTGTTTTTT. Encoded protein: CASRPKGNANTGELFF.

This clone was observed a single time. The J gene is TRBJ2-3, the V gene TRBV3-1 (or the pseudogene TRBV3-2); TRBD1 might be the D (6 bases). CDR1 and CDR2 from the germline V gene are LGHDT and YNNKEL (reference sequence). This CDR3 comprises 18 residues. V shed 3 bases and J shed 6 bases, with 25 bases lying between them. Here the CDR3 reads CASSQAMVGHRRGDTQYF. DNA for the CDR3: TGTGCCAGCAGCCAGGCGATGGTAGGACACCGAAGGGGGGATACGCAGTATTTT.

This clone was counted once. CDR3 sequence (DNA): TGTGCCAGCAGCTCCCAGGGGGGGACGGCCGGGAAGCCCCAGCATTTT. This codes for CASSSQGGTAGKPQHF. This chain links TRBV7-2 with TRBJ1-5, with 7 bases that match TRBD1. Germline V gene sequence: CDR1 SGHTA, CDR2 FQGNSA. Trimming removed 4 bases from V and 8 bases from J; junction bases left unmatched: 14. This CDR3 has 16 amino acids.

The V and J genes are TRBV19 and TRBJ1-1; possibly TRBD1 for D (6 bases). Germline values: CDR1 LNHDA, CDR2 SQIVND (reference sequence). Trimming took 5 bases from V and 5 from J, leaving 12 bases between them. This CDR3 contains 13 residues. The CDR3 DNA reads TGTGCCAGTAGTGAACAGGGAAGAACTGAAGCTTTCTTT. Its translation: CASSEQGRTEAFF. The whole variable domain, remainder taken from reference TRBV19 and TRBJ1-1, is DGGITQSPKYLFRKEGQNVTLSCEQNLNHDAMYWYRQDPGQGLRLIYYSQIVNDFQKGDIAEGYSVSREKKESFPLTVTSAQKNPTAFYLCASSEQGRTEAFFGQGTRLTVV.

V usage is TRBV25-1 and J usage is TRBJ2-2, with 8 bases fitting TRBD1. The CDR3 runs to 15 residues. Germline CDR1 reads MGHDK; CDR2 reads SYGVNS. V was pared by 7 bases and J by 1 base, with 5 bases of the junction left unmatched. CDR3 DNA sequence: TGTGCCAGCACACCGGGGACAGGGAACACCGGGGAGCTGTTTTTT. This gives the protein CASTPGTGNTGELFF.

The rearrangement joins TRBV7-2 to TRBJ2-2; D remains unclear. The ends were cut back, 7 bases at V and 4 bases at J, with 13 bases in the middle. The CDR3 sequence is 14 residues long. In germline, CDR1 is SGHTA, CDR2 FQGNSA. Written as DNA, the CDR3 is TGTGCCAGCATCGACCGGGTCATCACCGGGGAGCTGTTTTTT. It specifies CASIDRVITGELFF.